This T cell receptor (beta chain) was recorded in a study of cytomegalovirus exposure and HLA in healthy donors. Study findings and constraints: Earlier analysis found most TCR beta V segments productive about 87% or about 30% of the time.

This CDR3 is 14 amino acids long. The ends lost 5 bases at V and 3 bases at J; junction bases unmatched: 3. The germline V gene encodes CDR1 SNHLY and CDR2 FYNNEI. Regarding this clone: Its target is not known.

The PCR was carried out with 60 Vbeta primers and 13 Jbeta primers. Produced via immunoSEQ multiplex PCR; TCRdb's table is partial and in-frame only. The sample records some 140,000 clones, 70% to 80% being singletons. Source material: PBMCs. The gene calls are TRBV2 and TRBJ1-4; TRBD1 matches at 7 bases. The TCR originated in a woman aged 35 to 49 in good health and CMV-seronegative. CDR3 in amino acids: CASSYRGPNEKLFF. DNA of the CDR3: TGTGCCAGCAGTTACAGGGGTCCTAATGAAAAACTGTTTTTT.